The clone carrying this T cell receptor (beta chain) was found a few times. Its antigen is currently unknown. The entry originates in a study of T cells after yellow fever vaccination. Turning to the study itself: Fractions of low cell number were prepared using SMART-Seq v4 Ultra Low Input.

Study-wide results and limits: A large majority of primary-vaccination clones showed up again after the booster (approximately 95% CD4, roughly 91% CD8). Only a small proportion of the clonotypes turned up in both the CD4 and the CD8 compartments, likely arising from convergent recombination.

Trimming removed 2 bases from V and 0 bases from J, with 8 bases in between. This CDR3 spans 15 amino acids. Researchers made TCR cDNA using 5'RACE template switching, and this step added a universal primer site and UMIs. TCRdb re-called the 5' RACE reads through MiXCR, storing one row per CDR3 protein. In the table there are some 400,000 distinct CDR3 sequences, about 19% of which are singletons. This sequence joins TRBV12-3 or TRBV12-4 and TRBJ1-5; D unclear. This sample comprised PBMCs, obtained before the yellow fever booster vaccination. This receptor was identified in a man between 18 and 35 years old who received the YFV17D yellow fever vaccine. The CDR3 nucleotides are TGTGCCAGCAGTTTAAAAGGGTATAGCAATCAGCCCCAGCATTTT. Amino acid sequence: CASSLKGYSNQPQHF.